This T cell receptor beta chain stems from a study of PD-1 blockade in classical Hodgkin lymphoma. Overall study findings and caveats: The study found that TCR diversity rose significantly by C4D1 in CD4+ but not CD8+ cells. Lower baseline TCR diversity was reported for newly diagnosed patients than for healthy donors. Patients starting nivolumab less than 1 year after ASCT had lower diversity and were excluded from later analyses.

Clones were sequenced by immunoSEQ multiplex PCR, and TCRdb holds only the in-frame ones, with some missing. Here the sample spans roughly 100,000 clones, around 89% being singletons. With no exception, relapse followed autologous stem cell transplantation in all patients, and brentuximab vedotin exposure varied. Best responses were complete response, partial response or progressive disease. The V gene's germline CDR1 is GTSNPN and CDR2 SVGIG (reference sequence). V trimming: 1 base; J trimming: 4 bases; junction bases outside the gene matches: 8. The CDR3 is made up of 15 amino acids. About this clone: The antigen remains undetermined.

The sequencing used peripheral blood mononuclear cells (PBMCs), collected before the second cycle of nivolumab. The rearrangement links TRBV30 to TRBJ1-2, with 8 bases fitting TRBD1. This clonotype was sampled from a human donor with classical Hodgkin lymphoma. CDR3 nucleotide sequence: TGTGCCTGGAGTGACCCCGGGACAGGTCCCTATGGCTACACCTTC. Amino acids: CAWSDPGTGPYGYTF.